This T cell receptor beta chain was recovered during a study of blood T cell repertoires in COVID-19. In the study overall: The origin of the acute and convalescent COVID-19 samples was the United States, Italy and Spain. Sample material is recorded as cDNA or gDNA derived from T cells, B-cell-depleted T cells, or PBMCs.

Authors' methods: Estimation of nucleated cell counts was performed using reference gene primer amplification. Measured with immunoSEQ multiplex PCR; TCRdb has only the in-frame clones, and not every one. V, J and clone size are those of that table, while D and trimming were read from the DNA. This sample yields about 56,000 clones, of which around 89% are seen a single time; around 18% belongs to the top ten. Germline loops: CDR1 LGHNT, CDR2 FRNRAP. Between the trimmed V and J ends, which lost 0 bases and 5 bases, there was a span of 14 bases. The CDR3 consists of 16 residues. The TCR was taken from a human donor in a cohort sampled during active COVID-19. The sample taken for sequencing was peripheral blood. The chain is built from TRBV12-5 and TRBJ1-5; D is perhaps TRBD1 (6 bases). The CDR3 is CASGLVRQGRDQPQHF. DNA of the CDR3: TGTGCTAGTGGTTTGGTACGGCAGGGGCGAGATCAGCCCCAGCATTTT.